The 11 T cell receptor beta chains given below trace back to one sample, sequenced in a study of identifying expanded T cells in peripheral blood. The assay was immunoSEQ multiplex PCR, and TCRdb's table has in-frame clones only and misses some. The sample carries over 85,000 clones, approximately 88% recorded once. Source material: blood. These receptors were collected from a person aged 18-70 years in good health.

The V gene is TRBV27, the J gene TRBJ1-1; tentative D call: TRBD1 (5 bases). Deletions cut 4 bases from V and 1 base from J, with 13 bases between. The CDR3 runs 15 residues. Germline V gives CDR1 MNHEY, CDR2 SMNVEV (reference sequence). The CDR3 sequence: CASSSPGTGNTEAFF. The CDR3 DNA reads as TGTGCCAGCAGTTCCCCAGGGACGGGGAACACTGAAGCTTTCTTT.

The gene calls are TRBV25-1 and TRBJ2-5; 7 nucleotides line up with TRBD2. V trimming: 6 bases; J trimming: 1 base; junction bases outside the gene matches: 2. Germline CDR1 is MGHDK and CDR2 is SYGVNS. The CDR3 covers 13 residues. CDR3 nucleotides: TGTGCCAGCAGGCGGGGGACCCAAGAGACCCAGTACTTC. Encoded protein: CASRRGTQETQYF.

The V gene is TRBV5-4, the J gene TRBJ1-2; TRBD1 agrees at 7 bases. Germline V gives CDR1 SGHNT, CDR2 YYREEE (reference sequence). CDR3 length equals 14 residues. V lost 2 bases, J lost 7 bases, and 8 bases stayed unmatched. The DNA of the CDR3 is TGTGCCAGCAGCTTTAGACAGGGTTGGTCTGGCTACACCTTC. It encodes CASSFRQGWSGYTF.

The chain uses TRBV7-2 and TRBJ2-7; 7 nucleotides line up with TRBD2. The V and J ends lost 4 bases and 2 bases, in that order; junction bases with no gene match: 5. CDR3 length equals 14 residues. The germline CDR1 and CDR2 sequences are SGHTA and FQGNSA. The CDR3 sequence: CASSSTGGTYEQYF. CDR3 bases: TGTGCCAGCAGCTCAACCGGGGGGACCTACGAGCAGTACTTC.

The rearrangement joins TRBV9 to TRBJ1-6; possible D gene TRBD1, 6 bases. Looked up from germline, CDR1 is SGDLS and CDR2 is YYNGEE. V was trimmed by 4 bases and J by 10 bases, leaving 18 bases between them. The CDR3 runs to 15 residues. For the CDR3, the DNA is TGTGCCAGCAGCCTTTCGTCAGGACAGCGGTCACCCCTCCACTTT. As protein: CASSLSSGQRSPLHF.

V usage is TRBV5-1 and J usage is TRBJ2-5, with 9 bases fitting TRBD2. Germline trimming cut 2 bases from V and 4 bases from J; bases unmatched to any gene: 3. CDR3 length: 14 amino acids. Germline CDR1 SGHRS, CDR2 YFSETQ. The CDR3 reads CASSFSGSVETQYF. The DNA of the CDR3 is TGCGCCAGCAGCTTTAGCGGGAGCGTAGAGACCCAGTACTTC. The full variable domain, completed using reference TRBV5-1 and TRBJ2-5, is KAGVTQTPRYLIKTRGQQVTLSCSPISGHRSVSWYQQTPGQGLQFLFEYFSETQRNKGNFPGRFSGRQFSNSRSEMNVSTLELGDSALYLCASSFSGSVETQYFGPGTRLLVL.

The rearrangement joins TRBV18 to TRBJ2-1; 14 nucleotides align to TRBD2. Trimming removed 1 base from V and 5 bases from J; junction bases left unmatched: 4. The CDR3 consists of 17 residues. Germline CDR1 and CDR2: KGHSH and LQKENI. The CDR3 region has the DNA TGTGCCAGCTCACCACTGGGGACTAGCGGGGGAAACAATGAGCAGTTCTTC. Amino acids: CASSPLGTSGGNNEQFF.

Only one count was recorded for this clone. The CDR3 is CASRRDRDNQPQHF. As DNA, the CDR3 is TGTGCCAGCAGGCGGGACAGGGACAATCAGCCCCAGCATTTT. The V call is TRBV28, the J call TRBJ1-5; 9 bases fit TRBD1. CDR1 and CDR2 (germline): MDHEN, SYDVKM. CDR3 length equals 14 residues. Trimming took 6 bases from V and 3 from J; bases not matched to a gene: 3.

The rearrangement links TRBV19 to TRBJ1-5, with D tentatively TRBD1 (5 bases). Germline CDR1 reads LNHDA; CDR2 reads SQIVND (reference sequence). The V and J ends lost 4 bases and 4 bases respectively, with 11 bases between them. The CDR3 runs 14 residues. This chain's CDR3 is CASSTPGLNQPQHF. CDR3 in DNA: TGTGCCAGTAGTACCCCGGGGCTTAATCAGCCCCAGCATTTT.

The J gene is TRBJ1-2, the V gene TRBV15; D is uncertain. The germline CDR1 and CDR2 sequences are LNHNV and YYDKDF (reference sequence). Trimming cost V 0 bases and J 4 bases, with 9 bases left between them. This CDR3 spans 14 amino acids. The CDR3 reads CATSRDVASYGYTF. CDR3 bases: TGTGCCACCAGCAGAGATGTGGCAAGCTATGGCTACACCTTC.

J is TRBJ2-3 and V is TRBV9; 8 bases line up with TRBD1. Germline CDR1 and CDR2: SGDLS and YYNGEE. The CDR3 runs to 18 residues. J lost 1 base, V lost 0 bases, and 10 bases had no gene match. The CDR3 reads CASSVEDRGPARTDTQYF. As DNA, the CDR3 is TGTGCCAGCAGCGTAGAAGACAGGGGCCCAGCTCGCACAGATACGCAGTATTTT.